This TCR beta chain was observed in a study of T-cell memory formation after mild COVID-19. TCRdb re-analysed the 5' RACE reads in MiXCR, keeping a single row per CDR3 protein. The top ten clones hold around 12% of a sample with about 400,000 distinct CDR3 sequences, less than 25% of them seen once. In its sample, this clonotype was seen many times. The junction departs from germline at one end; a sequencing error may be responsible. Germline V gene lookup returns CDR1 MNHEY and CDR2 SVGAGI. The CDR3 is 15 residues long. Material for sequencing was PBMCs or a T cell subset sorted from them (not recorded which). J is TRBJ2-7 and V is TRBV6-5; a possible D gene is TRBD2 (5 bases). The receptor was isolated from an adult woman who had mild COVID-19 (a few samples of this study predate the infection). Cell type and time point are not known. CDR3: CASGYPGSASYEQYF. The CDR3 nucleotides are TGTGCCAGCGGTTACCCGGGGAGCGCCTCCTACGAGCAGTACTTC.